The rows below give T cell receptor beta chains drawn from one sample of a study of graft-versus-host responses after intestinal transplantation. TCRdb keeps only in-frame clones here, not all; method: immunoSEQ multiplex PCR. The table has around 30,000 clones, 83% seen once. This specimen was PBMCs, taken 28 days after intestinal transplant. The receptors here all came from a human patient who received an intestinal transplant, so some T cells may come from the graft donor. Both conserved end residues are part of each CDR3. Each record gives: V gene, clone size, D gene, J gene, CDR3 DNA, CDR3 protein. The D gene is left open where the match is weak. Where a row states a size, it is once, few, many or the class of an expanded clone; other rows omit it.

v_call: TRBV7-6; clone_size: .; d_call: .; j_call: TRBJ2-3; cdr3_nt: TGTGCCAGCAGCTCTGTAACTAGCACAGATACGCAGTATTTT; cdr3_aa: CASSSVTSTDTQYF
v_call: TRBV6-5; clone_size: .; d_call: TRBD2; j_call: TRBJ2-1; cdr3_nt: TGTGCCAGCAGTTACAGGGGTGGCGGGAGATTTTATGAGCAGTTCTTC; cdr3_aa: CASSYRGGGRFYEQFF
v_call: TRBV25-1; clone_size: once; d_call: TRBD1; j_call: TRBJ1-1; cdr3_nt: TGTGCCAGCAGTGAATCGGGACAGGGCGCTGAAGCTTTCTTT; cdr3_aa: CASSESGQGAEAFF
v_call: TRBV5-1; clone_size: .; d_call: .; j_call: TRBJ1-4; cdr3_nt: TGCGCCAGCAGCTTAGGACAGAAGGAAAAACTGTTTTTT; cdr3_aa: CASSLGQKEKLFF
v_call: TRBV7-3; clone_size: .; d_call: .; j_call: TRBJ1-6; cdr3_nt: TGTGCCAGCAGCTTAACTGGGGGCAAAGGTTCACCCCTCCACTTT; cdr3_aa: CASSLTGGKGSPLHF
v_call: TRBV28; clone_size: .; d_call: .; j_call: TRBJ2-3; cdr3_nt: TGTGCCAGCAGTTTGCTTTCCACCTCAGATACGCAGTATTTT; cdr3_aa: CASSLLSTSDTQYF
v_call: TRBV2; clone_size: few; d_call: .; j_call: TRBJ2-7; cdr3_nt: TGTGCCAGCAGTGATAGTAACAGTGGGGCCGGCGAGCAGTACTTC; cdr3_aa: CASSDSNSGAGEQYF
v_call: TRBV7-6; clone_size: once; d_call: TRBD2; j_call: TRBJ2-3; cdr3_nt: TGTGCCAGCAGCTTAGTGGTCGGGGGACTAGCGGGAGGGCTGGATACGCAGTATTTT; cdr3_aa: CASSLVVGGLAGGLDTQYF
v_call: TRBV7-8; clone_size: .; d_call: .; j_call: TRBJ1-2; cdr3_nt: TGTGCCAGCAGCTTAGGAGGGTGGTCCATGGATTCCAACTATGGCTACACCTTC; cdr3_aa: CASSLGGWSMDSNYGYTF
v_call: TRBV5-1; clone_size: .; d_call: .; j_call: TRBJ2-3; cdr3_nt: TGCGCCAGCAGCTTGGTGGAAGGAAGGGGGAGGGATACGCAGTATTTT; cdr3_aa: CASSLVEGRGRDTQYF
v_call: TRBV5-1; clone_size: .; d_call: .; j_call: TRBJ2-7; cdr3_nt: TGCGCCAGCAGCTTGGGGTGGGGCCCCTACGAGCAGTACTTC; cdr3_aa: CASSLGWGPYEQYF
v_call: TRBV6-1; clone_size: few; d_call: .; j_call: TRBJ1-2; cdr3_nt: TGTGCCAGCAGTGAAGTCGGAGGGGAGGGCTACACCTTC; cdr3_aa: CASSEVGGEGYTF
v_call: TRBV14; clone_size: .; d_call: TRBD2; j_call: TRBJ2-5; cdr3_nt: TGTGCCAGCAGCCCTAGCGGGGGGGCCCAAGAGACCCAGTACTTC; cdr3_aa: CASSPSGGAQETQYF